This is a list of T cell receptor beta chains from one sample in a study of blood T cell repertoires in COVID-19. Some clones are missing from TCRdb's copy, which holds only in-frame ones; the method was immunoSEQ multiplex PCR. Here the sample spans about 51,000 clones, under 95% being singletons. The sequenced sample was peripheral blood. These receptors were collected from a man between 45 and 60 years old with acute or convalescent COVID-19. The CDR3 runs from the conserved cysteine through the conserved F or W. D genes are given only for firm matches. Not every row has a clone size; where given, it reads once, few, many or a size class.

cdr3_length d_call j_call clone_size v_call cdr3_aa cdr3_nt
18 TRBD1 TRBJ2-5 few TRBV24-1 CATSDPGQGAFYQETQYF TGTGCCACCAGTGATCCGGGACAGGGGGCTTTTTACCAAGAGACCCAGTACTTC
13 NA TRBJ1-2 NA TRBV24-1 CATSDLPSRGYTF TGTGCCACCAGTGATTTACCCAGTCGAGGCTACACCTTC
16 TRBD1 TRBJ1-2 NA TRBV19 CASSSHRGQGYYGYTF TGTGCCAGTAGTAGCCACCGAGGACAGGGGTACTATGGCTACACCTTC
14 NA TRBJ2-1 NA TRBV11-3 CASSPAGTGPEQFF TGTGCCAGCAGCCCGGCGGGAACCGGACCGGAGCAGTTCTTC
15 TRBD1 TRBJ1-1 NA TRBV18 CASSLPQGGNTEAFF TGTGCCAGCTCACTTCCCCAGGGGGGGAACACTGAAGCTTTCTTT
12 NA TRBJ2-7 once TRBV5-5 CASSLSVYEQYF TGTGCCAGCAGCTTGTCAGTATACGAGCAGTACTTC
17 TRBD2 TRBJ2-5 NA TRBV7-2 CASSLGGGGVPIGTQYF TGTGCCAGCAGCTTAGGGGGCGGGGGGGTCCCCATCGGGACCCAGTACTTC
14 NA TRBJ2-3 NA TRBV19 CASSMTVYTDTQYF TGTGCCAGTAGTATGACAGTTTACACAGATACGCAGTATTTT
14 NA TRBJ2-7 NA TRBV19 CASSISRTIGEQYF TGTGCCAGTAGTATTTCGAGGACTATAGGCGAGCAGTACTTC
19 TRBD2 TRBJ2-3 NA TRBV11-2 CASSLQPGLAGGRTDTQYF TGTGCCAGCAGCTTACAGCCGGGACTAGCGGGGGGGCGGACAGATACGCAGTATTTT
14 NA TRBJ2-7 NA TRBV5-1 CASSFTGSSYEQYF TGCGCCAGCAGCTTCACAGGGAGCTCCTACGAGCAGTACTTC
15 TRBD2 TRBJ2-5 NA TRBV5-1 CASSLVSGAGETQYF TGCGCCAGCAGCTTGGTCAGCGGGGCAGGGGAGACCCAGTACTTC
14 TRBD1 TRBJ2-7 NA TRBV2 CASSSGTEVYEQYF TGTGCCAGCAGTTCCGGGACAGAGGTCTACGAGCAGTACTTC
13 NA TRBJ2-1 few TRBV18 CASSPDRDNEQFF TGTGCCAGCTCACCAGACAGAGACAATGAGCAGTTCTTC
17 TRBD1 TRBJ2-4 NA TRBV15 CATTGTGGSGHQNIQYF TGTGCCACCACCGGGACAGGGGGGTCTGGCCACCAAAACATTCAGTACTTC
16 TRBD1 TRBJ2-7 NA TRBV7-8 CASSLGSRWTGDEQYF TGTGCCAGCAGCTTAGGATCGCGGTGGACAGGGGACGAGCAGTACTTC
13 NA TRBJ2-1 NA TRBV5-1 CASSLTGPDEQFF TGCGCCAGCAGCCTTACAGGTCCGGATGAGCAGTTCTTC
14 NA TRBJ2-5 NA TRBV3-1/TRBV3-2 CASSQGSQVVTQYF TGTGCCAGCAGCCAAGGTTCACAGGTCGTGACCCAGTACTTC
14 NA TRBJ1-5 NA TRBV24-1 CATSVRGSVEPQHF TGTGCCACCAGTGTAAGGGGCTCGGTTGAGCCCCAGCATTTT
14 NA TRBJ2-5 NA TRBV3-1/TRBV3-2 CASSQGTLQETQYF TGTGCCAGCAGCCAAGGGACACTACAAGAGACCCAGTACTTC
14 NA TRBJ1-2 NA TRBV5-5 CASSVQVFGGGYTF TGTGCCAGCAGCGTACAGGTCTTCGGGGGTGGCTACACCTTC
14 NA TRBJ2-5 NA TRBV18 CASSPTNAQGTQYF TGTGCCAGCTCACCAACTAACGCTCAAGGGACCCAGTACTTC
18 TRBD1 TRBJ1-2 NA TRBV7-9 CASSHHGAGGSSNYGYTF TGTGCCAGCAGCCATCACGGGGCAGGGGGCTCGAGTAACTATGGCTACACCTTC
15 NA TRBJ2-3 NA TRBV2 CASKRLGARTDTQYF TGTGCCAGCAAACGTTTGGGGGCAAGGACAGATACGCAGTATTTT
14 TRBD2 TRBJ2-1 NA TRBV24-1 CATGVGGEYNEQFF TGTGCCACCGGGGTGGGGGGGGAATACAATGAGCAGTTCTTC
16 TRBD1 TRBJ1-1 NA TRBV7-3 CASSLDGDRARDEAFF TGTGCCAGCAGCTTAGACGGGGACAGGGCCAGAGATGAAGCTTTCTTT
15 NA TRBJ1-1 NA TRBV19 CASSIIGQTNTEAFF TGTGCCAGTAGTATCATAGGACAGACGAACACTGAAGCTTTCTTT
13 TRBD1 TRBJ1-2 NA TRBV24-1 CATSGTGEHGYTF TGTGCCACCAGCGGGACAGGGGAGCATGGCTACACCTTC
15 NA TRBJ2-2 NA TRBV27 CASRLGGASTGELFF TGTGCCAGCAGATTGGGGGGGGCCTCCACCGGGGAGCTGTTTTTT
16 NA TRBJ1-2 NA TRBV24-1 CATSDGGSATLSGYTF TGTGCCACCAGTGATGGCGGTTCGGCTACTCTGAGTGGCTACACCTTC
13 TRBD1 TRBJ2-3 NA TRBV29-1 CSVYRGWTDTQYF TGCAGCGTCTACAGGGGGTGGACGGATACGCAGTATTTT
15 TRBD2 TRBJ2-7 NA TRBV18 CASSRTSGGSYEQYF TGTGCCAGCTCACGGACTAGCGGGGGTTCCTACGAGCAGTACTTC
15 TRBD1 TRBJ1-5 NA TRBV19 CASSRNRGANQPQHF TGTGCCAGTAGTCGAAACAGGGGCGCCAATCAGCCCCAGCATTTT
16 NA TRBJ2-7 NA TRBV7-8 CASSAPRGHTFYEQYF TGTGCCAGCAGCGCTCCTAGAGGCCATACTTTCTACGAGCAGTACTTC
14 NA TRBJ1-1 NA TRBV7-6 CAAGRFTASAEAFF TGTGCCGCGGGGCGATTTACCGCCAGCGCTGAAGCTTTCTTT
16 NA TRBJ2-6 once TRBV3-1/TRBV3-2 CASSQRGSSGANVLTF TGTGCCAGCAGCCAACGGGGTAGCTCTGGGGCCAACGTCCTGACTTTC
15 NA TRBJ2-3 NA TRBV4-1 CASSQGLQGADTQYF TGCGCCAGCAGCCAAGGCTTGCAGGGCGCAGATACGCAGTATTTT
15 TRBD1 TRBJ2-3 once TRBV5-1 CASSSQGAGTDTQYF TGCGCCAGCAGCTCACAGGGGGCTGGCACAGATACGCAGTATTTT
13 NA TRBJ1-3 NA TRBV21-1 CASSKDEGHTIYF TGTGCCAGCAGCAAAGACGAGGGCCACACCATATATTTT
19 TRBD2 TRBJ2-3 NA TRBV7-9 CASSLLTSGGVTFTDTQYF TGTGCCAGCAGCTTACTTACTAGCGGGGGGGTTACCTTCACAGATACGCAGTATTTT
16 NA TRBJ1-1 NA TRBV5-6 CASSSGNYHANTEAFF TGTGCCAGCAGCTCCGGGAACTATCATGCAAACACTGAAGCTTTCTTT